This TCR beta chain was captured in a study of beta chain features in type 1 diabetes. The wider study: Examination spanned some 100 million sorted cells from all samples. Findings and limits, study-wide: When Type 1 diabetes patients were examined, their TCRB CDR3s proved moderately but significantly shorter in all four CD4+ subsets.

Remarks on this clone: The antigen is undetermined.

The study reverse transcribed the entire isolated RNA, so it sequenced expressed TCRB transcripts. Here immunoSEQ multiplex PCR was the method, and the copy in TCRdb shows in-frame clones only, minus some. Altogether some 360,000 clones are present, roughly a fifth being singletons, with the ten largest covering under 0.05%. The TCR sequence derives from a woman aged 18 to 35 in good health. Sequenced input: naive CD4+ T cells from blood.

CDR3 amino acids: CASSPRQGGNTEAFF. The CDR3 DNA reads as TGTGCCAGCAGCCCCCGACAGGGAGGGAACACTGAAGCTTTCTTT. The chain uses TRBV7-9 and TRBJ1-1, with 7 positions matching TRBD1. CDR3 length: 15 residues. Looked up from germline, CDR1 is SEHNR and CDR2 is FQNEAQ (reference sequence). Unmatched junction bases numbered 7, after V lost 5 bases and J lost 1 base.